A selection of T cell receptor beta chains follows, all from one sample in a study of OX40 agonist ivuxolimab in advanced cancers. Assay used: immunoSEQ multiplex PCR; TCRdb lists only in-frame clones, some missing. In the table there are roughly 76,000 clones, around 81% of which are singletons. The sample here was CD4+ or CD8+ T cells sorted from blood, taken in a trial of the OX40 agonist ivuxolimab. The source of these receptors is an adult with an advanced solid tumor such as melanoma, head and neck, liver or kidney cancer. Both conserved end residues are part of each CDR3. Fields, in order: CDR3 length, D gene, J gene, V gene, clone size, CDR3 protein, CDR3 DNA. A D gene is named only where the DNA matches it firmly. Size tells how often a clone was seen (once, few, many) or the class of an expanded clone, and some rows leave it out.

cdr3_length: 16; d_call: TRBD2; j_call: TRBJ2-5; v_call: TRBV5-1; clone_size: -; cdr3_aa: CASSLAVSGGSETQYF; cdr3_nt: TGCGCCAGCAGCTTGGCTGTTAGCGGGGGGTCGGAGACCCAGTACTTC
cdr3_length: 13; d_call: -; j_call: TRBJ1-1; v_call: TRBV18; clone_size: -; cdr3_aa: CASSPRRDSEAFF; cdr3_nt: TGTGCCAGCTCACCACGGAGGGATAGTGAAGCTTTCTTT
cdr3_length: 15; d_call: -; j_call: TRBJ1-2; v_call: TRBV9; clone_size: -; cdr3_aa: CASSLQSDASLGYTF; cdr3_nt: TGTGCCAGCAGCCTCCAGTCGGACGCATCATTGGGCTACACCTTC
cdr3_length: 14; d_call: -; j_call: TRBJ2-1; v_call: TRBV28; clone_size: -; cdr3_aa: CASSLSSSITEQFF; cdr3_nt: TGTGCCAGCAGTTTATCATCCTCCATCACTGAGCAGTTCTTC
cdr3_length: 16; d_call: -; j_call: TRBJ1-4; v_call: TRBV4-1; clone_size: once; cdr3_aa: CASSYRALPTNEKLFF; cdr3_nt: TGCGCCAGCAGCTACCGGGCCTTACCAACTAATGAAAAACTGTTTTTT
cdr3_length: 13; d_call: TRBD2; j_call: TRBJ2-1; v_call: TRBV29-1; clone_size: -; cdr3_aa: CSVARGGFNEQFF; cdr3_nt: TGCAGCGTTGCACGGGGGGGCTTCAATGAGCAGTTCTTC
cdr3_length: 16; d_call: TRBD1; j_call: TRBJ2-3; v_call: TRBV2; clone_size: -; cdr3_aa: CASSDPDRVYTDTQYF; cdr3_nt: TGTGCCAGCAGTGACCCGGACAGGGTTTACACAGATACGCAGTATTTT
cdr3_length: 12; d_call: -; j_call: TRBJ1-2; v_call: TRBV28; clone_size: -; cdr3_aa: CATTGTFQGYTF; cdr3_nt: TGTGCCACCACCGGCACCTTCCAGGGCTACACCTTC
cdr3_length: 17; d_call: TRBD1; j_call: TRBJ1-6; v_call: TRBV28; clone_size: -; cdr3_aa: CASSLYRDRADFFPLHF; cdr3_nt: TGTGCCAGCAGTTTGTACCGGGACAGGGCGGATTTTTTTCCCCTCCACTTT
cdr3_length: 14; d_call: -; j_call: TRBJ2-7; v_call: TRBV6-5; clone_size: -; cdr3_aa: CASSSDGSSYEQYF; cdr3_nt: TGTGCCAGCAGCTCCGACGGGAGCTCCTACGAGCAGTACTTC
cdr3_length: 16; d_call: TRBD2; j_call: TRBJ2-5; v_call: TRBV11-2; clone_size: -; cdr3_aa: CASSLGTSGSEETQYF; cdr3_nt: TGTGCCAGCAGCTTAGGGACTAGCGGGAGTGAGGAGACCCAGTACTTC
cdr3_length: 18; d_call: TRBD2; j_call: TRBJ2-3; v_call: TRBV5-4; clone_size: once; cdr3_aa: CASSLVTSGAPSTDTQYF; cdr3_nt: TGTGCCAGCAGCTTGGTGACTAGCGGGGCCCCTAGCACAGATACGCAGTATTTT
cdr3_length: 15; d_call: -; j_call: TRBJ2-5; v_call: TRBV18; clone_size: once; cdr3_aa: CASSPQKGPGETQYF; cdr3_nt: TGTGCCAGCTCACCACAAAAGGGGCCAGGAGAGACCCAGTACTTC
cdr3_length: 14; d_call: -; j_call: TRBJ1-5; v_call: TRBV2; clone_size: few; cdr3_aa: CASSVSPGNQPQHF; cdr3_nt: TGTGCCAGCAGTGTTTCTCCGGGGAATCAGCCCCAGCATTTT
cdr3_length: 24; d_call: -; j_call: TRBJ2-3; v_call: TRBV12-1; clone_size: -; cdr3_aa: CASSSSLLYSQTDGNTPSTDTQYF; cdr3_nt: TGTGCCAGCAGCTCTTCACTACTCTACTCACAAACGGACGGCAACACACCTAGCACAGATACGCAGTATTTT
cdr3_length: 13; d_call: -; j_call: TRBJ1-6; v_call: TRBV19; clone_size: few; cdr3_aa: CASSMTANSPLHF; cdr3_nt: TGTGCCAGTAGTATGACAGCAAATTCACCCCTCCACTTT
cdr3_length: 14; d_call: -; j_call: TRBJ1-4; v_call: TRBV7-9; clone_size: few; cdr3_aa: CASSLSLGNEKLFF; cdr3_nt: TGTGCCAGCAGCTTGAGCCTAGGAAATGAAAAACTGTTTTTT
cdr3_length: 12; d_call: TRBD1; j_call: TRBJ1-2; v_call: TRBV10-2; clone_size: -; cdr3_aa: CASSVGDSGYTF; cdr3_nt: TGCGCCAGCAGTGTCGGGGACAGTGGCTACACCTTC
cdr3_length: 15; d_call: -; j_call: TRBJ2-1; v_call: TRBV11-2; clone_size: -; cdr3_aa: CASRRVESSYNEQFF; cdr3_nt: TGTGCCAGCAGAAGGGTTGAAAGCTCCTACAATGAGCAGTTCTTC
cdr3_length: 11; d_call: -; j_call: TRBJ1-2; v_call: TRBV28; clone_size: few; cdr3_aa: CASSPSTGYTF; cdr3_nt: TGTGCCAGCAGCCCCTCGACCGGCTACACCTTC
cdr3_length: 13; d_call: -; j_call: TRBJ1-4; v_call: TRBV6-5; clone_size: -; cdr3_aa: CATGRGAGEKLFF; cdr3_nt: TGTGCCACCGGTAGGGGGGCAGGGGAAAAACTGTTTTTT
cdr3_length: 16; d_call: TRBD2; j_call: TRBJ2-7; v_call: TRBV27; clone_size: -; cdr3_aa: CASSLFPSGSRNEQYF; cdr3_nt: TGTGCCAGCAGTTTATTCCCTAGCGGGAGTAGGAACGAGCAGTACTTC
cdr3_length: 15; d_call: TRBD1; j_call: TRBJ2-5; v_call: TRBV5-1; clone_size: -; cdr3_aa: CASSLGTGVRETQYF; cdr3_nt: TGCGCCAGCAGCTTGGGAACAGGGGTACGAGAGACCCAGTACTTC
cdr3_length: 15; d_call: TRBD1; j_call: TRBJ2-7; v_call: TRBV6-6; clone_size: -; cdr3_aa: CASSSLDRGLREQYF; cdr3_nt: TGTGCCAGCAGTTCCCTGGACAGGGGGCTCCGCGAGCAGTACTTC
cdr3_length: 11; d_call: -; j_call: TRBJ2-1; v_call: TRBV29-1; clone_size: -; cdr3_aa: CSVGGVGEQFF; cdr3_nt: TGCAGCGTTGGGGGAGTGGGTGAGCAGTTCTTC
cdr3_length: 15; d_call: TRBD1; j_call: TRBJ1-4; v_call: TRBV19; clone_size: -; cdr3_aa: CASSTINRGSEKLFF; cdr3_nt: TGTGCCAGTAGTACAATAAACAGGGGATCCGAAAAACTGTTTTTT
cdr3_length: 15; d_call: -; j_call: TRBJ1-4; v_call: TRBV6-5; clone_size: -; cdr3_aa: CASSYSPGGGEKLFF; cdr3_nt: TGTGCCAGCAGTTACTCGCCGGGGGGGGGCGAAAAACTGTTTTTT
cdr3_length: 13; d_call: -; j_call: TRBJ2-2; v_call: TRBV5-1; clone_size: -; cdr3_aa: CASSLGHTGELFF; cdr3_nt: TGCGCCAGCAGCTTGGGGCACACCGGGGAGCTGTTTTTT
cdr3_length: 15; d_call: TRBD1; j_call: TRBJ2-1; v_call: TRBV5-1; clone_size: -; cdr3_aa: CASSPERTGPNEQFF; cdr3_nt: TGCGCCAGCAGCCCCGAAAGGACAGGGCCCAATGAGCAGTTCTTC
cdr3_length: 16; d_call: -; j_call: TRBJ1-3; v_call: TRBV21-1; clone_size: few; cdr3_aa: CASSKAGTGVGNTIYF; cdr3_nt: TGTGCCAGCAGCAAAGCTGGGACAGGGGTAGGAAACACCATATATTTT